A selection of T cell receptor beta chains follows, all from one sample in a study of blood T cells in healthy people across ages. Each CDR3 protein is one row after TCRdb ran MiXCR on the 5' RACE reads. The repertoire holds more than 600,000 distinct CDR3 sequences, with more than 20% as singletons. This sample also belongs to another study, concerning T cells of mothers and their children.

The sequencing sample was made of blood. These receptors came from a boy aged 5-17 years in good health. Both conserved end residues are part of each CDR3. A D gene is named only where the DNA matches it firmly. The listing skips clone size in some rows; elsewhere it reads once, few, many or a size class.

J gene: TRBJ2-5; D gene: NA; clone size: NA; V gene: TRBV2; CDR3 protein: CASSVNGETQYF; CDR3 DNA: TGTGCCAGCAGTGTGAATGGGGAGACCCAGTACTTC
J gene: TRBJ1-1; D gene: NA; clone size: few; V gene: TRBV7-9; CDR3 protein: CASSLRGANTEAFF; CDR3 DNA: TGTGCCAGCAGCTTACGGGGGGCGAACACTGAAGCTTTCTTT
J gene: TRBJ2-7; D gene: TRBD2; clone size: few; V gene: TRBV5-1; CDR3 protein: CASSLALAGEFYEQYF; CDR3 DNA: TGCGCCAGCAGCTTGGCCCTAGCGGGGGAGTTTTACGAGCAGTACTTC
J gene: TRBJ2-1; D gene: NA; clone size: NA; V gene: TRBV7-8; CDR3 protein: CASSPLLPTDEQFF; CDR3 DNA: TGTGCCAGCAGCCCCTTATTACCTACCGATGAGCAGTTCTTC
J gene: TRBJ2-5; D gene: NA; clone size: NA; V gene: TRBV5-1; CDR3 protein: CASSLGSATKETQYF; CDR3 DNA: TGCGCCAGCAGCTTGGGTTCGGCCACAAAAGAGACCCAGTACTTC
J gene: TRBJ1-2; D gene: NA; clone size: NA; V gene: TRBV19; CDR3 protein: CVTKYRGVNYGYTF; CDR3 DNA: TGTGTCACCAAGTATAGGGGGGTTAACTATGGCTACACCTTC
J gene: TRBJ1-5; D gene: NA; clone size: NA; V gene: TRBV6-1; CDR3 protein: CASSEHGGLSQPQHF; CDR3 DNA: TGTGCCAGCAGTGAACATGGAGGTTTGAGTCAGCCCCAGCATTTT
J gene: TRBJ2-3; D gene: NA; clone size: few; V gene: TRBV29-1; CDR3 protein: CSVEDKIPDTQYF; CDR3 DNA: TGCAGCGTTGAAGATAAGATCCCAGATACGCAGTATTTT
J gene: TRBJ2-3; D gene: TRBD2; clone size: few; V gene: TRBV6-5; CDR3 protein: CASSYSSVRRESTDTQYF; CDR3 DNA: TGTGCCAGCAGTTACTCTTCGGTCCGGCGGGAGAGTACAGATACGCAGTATTTT
J gene: TRBJ1-1; D gene: NA; clone size: NA; V gene: TRBV7-8; CDR3 protein: CASSSFFREEGTEAFF; CDR3 DNA: TGTGCCAGCAGCTCATTTTTTAGGGAGGAAGGAACTGAAGCTTTCTTT
J gene: TRBJ2-1; D gene: TRBD2; clone size: few; V gene: TRBV11-2; CDR3 protein: CASSLDGGYKQFF; CDR3 DNA: TGTGCCAGCAGCTTAGACGGGGGGTACAAGCAGTTCTTC
J gene: TRBJ2-7; D gene: TRBD1; clone size: NA; V gene: TRBV5-5; CDR3 protein: CASSLGTGRGYEQYF; CDR3 DNA: TGTGCCAGCAGCTTGGGGACGGGCAGGGGGTACGAGCAGTACTTC
J gene: TRBJ2-5; D gene: NA; clone size: few; V gene: TRBV20-1; CDR3 protein: CSAEGPLGRQETQYF; CDR3 DNA: TGCAGTGCGGAAGGACCCTTGGGGCGCCAAGAGACCCAGTACTTC
J gene: TRBJ2-5; D gene: NA; clone size: NA; V gene: TRBV28; CDR3 protein: CASSRLITQNQETQYF; CDR3 DNA: TGTGCCAGCAGCCGACTAATCACTCAGAACCAAGAGACCCAGTACTTC
J gene: TRBJ2-3; D gene: TRBD2; clone size: NA; V gene: TRBV18; CDR3 protein: CASSPAASGGSDTQYF; CDR3 DNA: TGTGCCAGCTCACCAGCTGCTAGCGGGGGTTCAGATACGCAGTATTTT
J gene: TRBJ2-5; D gene: TRBD2; clone size: NA; V gene: TRBV6-2/TRBV6-3; CDR3 protein: CASTAGVAETQYF; CDR3 DNA: TGTGCCAGCACCGCGGGGGTGGCGGAGACCCAGTACTTC
J gene: TRBJ1-1; D gene: NA; clone size: NA; V gene: TRBV25-1; CDR3 protein: CASSNLGANTEAFF; CDR3 DNA: TGTGCCAGCAGTAACCTGGGGGCGAACACTGAAGCTTTCTTT
J gene: TRBJ2-1; D gene: NA; clone size: NA; V gene: TRBV28; CDR3 protein: CASSRVGTLALNEQFF; CDR3 DNA: TGTGCCAGCAGTCGAGTTGGGACACTTGCCCTTAATGAGCAGTTCTTC
J gene: TRBJ2-5; D gene: NA; clone size: few; V gene: TRBV2; CDR3 protein: CASKSEKTQYF; CDR3 DNA: TGTGCCAGCAAGTCGGAAAAGACCCAGTACTTC
J gene: TRBJ2-5; D gene: NA; clone size: few; V gene: TRBV20-1; CDR3 protein: CSASSGALGETQYF; CDR3 DNA: TGCAGTGCATCTTCCGGGGCCTTGGGGGAGACCCAGTACTTC
J gene: TRBJ2-1; D gene: NA; clone size: NA; V gene: TRBV28; CDR3 protein: CASGGTSTTRLVYEQFF; CDR3 DNA: TGTGCCAGCGGGGGGACGTCAACTACTAGGCTAGTCTATGAGCAGTTCTTC
J gene: TRBJ2-4; D gene: TRBD2; clone size: NA; V gene: TRBV6-5; CDR3 protein: CASIASGGGNIQYF; CDR3 DNA: TGTGCCAGCATTGCGAGCGGGGGAGGGAACATTCAGTACTTC
J gene: TRBJ2-7; D gene: TRBD1; clone size: NA; V gene: TRBV20-1; CDR3 protein: CSARVQGEGYEQYF; CDR3 DNA: TGCAGTGCTAGAGTACAGGGGGAAGGCTACGAGCAGTACTTC
J gene: TRBJ2-3; D gene: TRBD1; clone size: few; V gene: TRBV12-3/TRBV12-4; CDR3 protein: CASSFLWDRDPDTQYF; CDR3 DNA: TGTGCCAGCAGTTTTTTATGGGACAGGGACCCAGATACGCAGTATTTT
J gene: TRBJ2-4; D gene: NA; clone size: NA; V gene: TRBV3-1; CDR3 protein: CASSPGRSAKNIQYF; CDR3 DNA: TGTGCCAGCAGCCCGGGACGGTCAGCCAAAAACATTCAGTACTTC
J gene: TRBJ2-2; D gene: TRBD2; clone size: NA; V gene: TRBV7-2; CDR3 protein: CASSLRGLATTGELFF; CDR3 DNA: TGTGCCAGCAGCTTAAGGGGACTAGCGACGACCGGGGAGCTGTTTTTT
J gene: TRBJ2-1; D gene: TRBD2; clone size: NA; V gene: TRBV9; CDR3 protein: CAGSPWTSGGDEQFF; CDR3 DNA: TGTGCCGGCAGCCCTTGGACTAGCGGGGGGGATGAGCAGTTCTTC
J gene: TRBJ2-5; D gene: TRBD2; clone size: NA; V gene: TRBV13; CDR3 protein: CASSFKTRDYNQETQYF; CDR3 DNA: TGTGCCAGCAGCTTTAAGACCCGGGACTATAATCAAGAGACCCAGTACTTC
J gene: TRBJ2-2; D gene: NA; clone size: NA; V gene: TRBV6-6; CDR3 protein: CASSYSRQHTGELFF; CDR3 DNA: TGTGCCAGCAGTTACTCGAGGCAGCACACCGGGGAGCTGTTTTTT
J gene: TRBJ2-1; D gene: TRBD2; clone size: few; V gene: TRBV4-1; CDR3 protein: CASSHTETSGSYNEQFF; CDR3 DNA: TGCGCCAGCAGCCACACCGAGACTAGCGGGAGCTACAATGAGCAGTTCTTC
J gene: TRBJ1-2; D gene: TRBD1; clone size: NA; V gene: TRBV7-2; CDR3 protein: CASSLGGQVNGYTF; CDR3 DNA: TGTGCCAGCAGCTTAGGAGGACAGGTCAATGGCTACACCTTC